Sequencing of this TCR beta chain was carried out in a study of CD8 T cells in Susac syndrome (dated by TCRdb to between 2018 and 2021). Study-wide context: Among the Susac syndrome patients who were sequenced, clinically active disease was present in six and clinical remission was observed in fewer than 10. At the time of blood withdrawal, Susac syndrome patients were either therapy-naive, taking corticosteroids (with some also receiving IVIg), or on IVIg alone. Repertoire sequencing was used to test whether CD8+ T cell activation and differentiation in Susac syndrome was antigen driven.

The junction shows trimming of 1 base on V and 4 bases on J, plus 5 bases between the germline ends. The CDR3, cysteine through phenylalanine, is 13 amino acids long. Here the CDR3 DNA is all that survives: 39 bases in frame from base 1. CDR1 and CDR2, looked up from the germline V gene (reference sequence), are LGHDT and YNNKEL. About this clonotype itself: The antigen it binds to is not known. One base away there is no much larger clone; base qualities are not given.

RNA was extracted using the RNeasy kit, and about 0.5 to 1 ug of the RNA was reverse transcribed with random hexamers. The immunoSEQ multiplex PCR assay, which covers 54 Vbeta and 13 Jbeta segments, was used to amplify TCR beta CDR3 regions. To correct PCR amplification bias, a synthetic template baseline was used for both primer optimization and computational correction. In the original analysis: Only productive sequences were kept, with reads annotated to V, D and J genes according to IMGT and analyzed in immunoSEQ Analyzer. Clonality was computed as one minus Shannon entropy normalized by log2 of the number of productive unique sequences. For each patient and control, public and private clones were evaluated among the 100 most prevalent clones. Susac-specific clones were defined as absent from healthy and MS cohorts, 850 to 1,300 published viral clones and other ImmuneACCESS disease sequences. Starting from the raw public reads, TCRdb applied fastp trimming at Q25, assembled clones with MiXCR and retained in-frame beta chains. Identical CDR3 proteins give one entry, which carries the most common genes and DNA. What appears here as the V and J calls and clone size reflects TCRdb's work, not the paper's. Counted in this sample were over 150,000 distinct CDR3 sequences; over 90% of them appeared once. The ten largest make up 0.099% of the sample.

Peripheral blood CD8+ and CD4+ T cells from healthy donors, Susac syndrome patients and multiple sclerosis patients were profiled using high-throughput TCR beta sequencing. The Susac syndrome patients fulfilled recently defined diagnostic criteria for either definite or probable disease. Bulk CD8+ and CD4+ T cells were purified magnetically by negative isolation, whereas CD8+ TEMRA cells were enriched by FACS. Blood was collected in EDTA tubes and processed within 24 hours, with PBMCs isolated through density gradient centrifugation. PBMCs destined for TCR sequencing were cryopreserved in liquid nitrogen and later thawed in a 37 °C water bath. The sorted or isolated CD4+, CD8+ and CD8+ TEMRA cells had a purity of 90% or higher. What the study reported, not specific to this receptor: The number of individuals in the TCR sequencing and HLA analysis was acknowledged as relatively small. No clonal expansion was detected in the CD4+ T cell repertoire of Susac syndrome patients.

The sequenced sample consisted of CD4+ T cells from PBMCs. The rearrangement combines TRBV3-1 with TRBJ1-5, with no confidently assigned D gene. The TCR comes from a human donor with Susac syndrome. The CDR3 region reads CASSQVANQPQHF. The sequence in DNA is TGTGCCAGCAGCCAAGTGGCTAATCAGCCCCAGCATTTT.